The subject of this entry is one TCR beta chain. Antigen specificity is unknown. This specimen belongs to a study of long-term antiretroviral therapy in people with HIV. Overall study findings and caveats: The range of CDR3 lengths in HIV repertoires proved narrower than that found in controls. ART was followed by higher diversity that remained below transplant donor controls.

The CDR3 contains 13 residues. Unmatched junction bases numbered 6, after V lost 7 bases and J lost 7 bases. Germline V gene lookup returns CDR1 MNHNS and CDR2 SASEGT. They ran version v3.0 of the immunoSEQ assay at survey level. Profiling relied on immunoSEQ multiplex PCR, and the TCRdb table lists in-frame clones only, not all of them. The sample yields under 30,000 clones, 80% to 90% seen once. The specimen comprised unsorted PBMCs, sampled 3 years after starting antiretroviral therapy. The receptor was isolated from a man aged 18-30 years with HIV. The chain recombines TRBV6-1 with TRBJ2-1, with 8 bases matching TRBD2. The CDR3 protein is CASKPSGGNEQFF. CDR3 nucleotides: TGTGCCAGCAAACCTTCGGGGGGGAATGAGCAGTTCTTC.